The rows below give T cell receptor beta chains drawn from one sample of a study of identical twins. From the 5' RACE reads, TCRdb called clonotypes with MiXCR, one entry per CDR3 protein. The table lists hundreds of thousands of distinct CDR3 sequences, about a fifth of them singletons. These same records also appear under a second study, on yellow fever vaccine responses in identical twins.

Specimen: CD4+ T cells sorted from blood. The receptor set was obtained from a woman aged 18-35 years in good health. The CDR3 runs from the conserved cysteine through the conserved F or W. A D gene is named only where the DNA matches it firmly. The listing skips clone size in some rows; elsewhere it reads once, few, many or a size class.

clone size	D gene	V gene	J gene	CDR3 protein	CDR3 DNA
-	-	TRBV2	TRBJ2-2	CASGARVAGELFF	TGTGCCAGCGGGGCCAGGGTGGCCGGGGAGCTGTTTTTT
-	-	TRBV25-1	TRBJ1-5	CASSELGFENQPQHF	TGTGCCAGCAGTGAACTGGGTTTTGAGAATCAGCCCCAGCATTTT
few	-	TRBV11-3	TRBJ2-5	CASSLIATQETQYF	TGTGCCAGCAGCTTGATAGCGACACAAGAGACCCAGTACTTC
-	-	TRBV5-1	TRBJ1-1	CASSLAGGEYAFF	TGCGCCAGCAGCTTGGCCGGAGGGGAGTATGCTTTCTTT
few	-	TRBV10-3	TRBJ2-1	CAISESAANYNEQFF	TGTGCCATCAGTGAGTCGGCAGCTAACTACAATGAGCAGTTCTTC
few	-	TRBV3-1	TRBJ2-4	CASSQGVFGSPKNIQYF	TGTGCCAGCAGCCAAGGCGTATTCGGGAGTCCCAAAAACATTCAGTACTTC
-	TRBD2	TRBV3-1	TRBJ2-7	CASSRTSSGTPYEQYF	TGTGCCAGCAGCCGAACCTCGAGCGGGACCCCCTACGAGCAGTACTTC
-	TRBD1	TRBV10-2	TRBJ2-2	CASHPGQANTGELFF	TGCGCCAGCCACCCGGGACAGGCCAACACCGGGGAGCTGTTTTTT
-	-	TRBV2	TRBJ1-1	CASRGDGNTEAFF	TGTGCCAGCAGGGGGGACGGGAACACTGAAGCTTTCTTT
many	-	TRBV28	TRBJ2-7	CASSSEGPYEQYF	TGTGCCAGCAGTTCGGAGGGCCCCTACGAGCAGTACTTC
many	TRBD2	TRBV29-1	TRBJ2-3	CSVGLAGTDTQYF	TGCAGCGTGGGACTAGCGGGAACAGATACGCAGTATTTT
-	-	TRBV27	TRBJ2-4	CASSFSSSGDGVRGKNIQYF	TGTGCCAGCAGTTTCTCATCCTCCGGGGACGGAGTTCGGGGCAAAAACATTCAGTACTTC
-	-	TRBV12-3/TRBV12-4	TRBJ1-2	CASRGRQDYYGYTF	TGTGCCAGCAGGGGGCGACAGGATTACTATGGCTACACCTTC
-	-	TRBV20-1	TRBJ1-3	CSASFAGNTIYF	TGCAGTGCTTCCTTCGCTGGAAACACCATATATTTT
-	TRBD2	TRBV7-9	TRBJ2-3	CASSGGSAGADTQYF	TGTGCCAGCAGCGGGGGATCCGCGGGAGCTGATACGCAGTATTTT
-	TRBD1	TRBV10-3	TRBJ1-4	CAISGGRGGQEKLFF	TGTGCCATCAGTGGAGGACGAGGGGGCCAAGAAAAACTGTTTTTT
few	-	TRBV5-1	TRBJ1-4	CASSSAPTAGIEKLFF	TGCGCCAGCAGCTCAGCCCCGACAGCCGGTATTGAAAAACTGTTTTTT
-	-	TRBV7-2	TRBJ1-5	CASSLPPYNQPQHF	TGTGCCAGCAGCTTACCACCGTACAATCAGCCCCAGCATTTT
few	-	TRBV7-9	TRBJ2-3	CASSQSLDWGDTQYF	TGTGCCAGCAGCCAATCGTTGGACTGGGGAGATACGCAGTATTTT
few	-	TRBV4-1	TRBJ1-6	CASSQAGSRYNSPLHF	TGCGCCAGCAGCCAAGCGGGGTCTCGTTATAATTCACCCCTCCACTTT
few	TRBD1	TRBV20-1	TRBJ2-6	CSAPTGVGANVLTF	TGCAGTGCTCCGACAGGGGTCGGGGCCAACGTCCTGACTTTC
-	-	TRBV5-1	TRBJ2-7	CASSLANRATSYEQYF	TGCGCCAGCAGCTTGGCAAACAGGGCCACATCCTACGAGCAGTACTTC
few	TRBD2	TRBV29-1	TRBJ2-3	CSVPSFGLAGVITDTQYF	TGCAGCGTCCCTTCTTTTGGACTAGCGGGGGTCATCACAGATACGCAGTATTTT
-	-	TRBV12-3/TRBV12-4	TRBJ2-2	CATRSKRIVTGELFF	TGTGCCACCAGATCCAAACGGATCGTCACCGGGGAGCTGTTTTTT
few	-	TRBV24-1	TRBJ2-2	CATRRETGELFF	TGTGCCACCCGGAGGGAAACCGGGGAGCTGTTTTTT
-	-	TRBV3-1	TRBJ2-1	CASSQVSGVTYNEQFF	TGTGCCAGCAGCCAAGTTTCGGGTGTCACCTACAATGAGCAGTTCTTC
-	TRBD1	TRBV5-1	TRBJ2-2	CASSPVSTGGTGELFF	TGCGCCAGCAGCCCAGTATCGACAGGGGGCACCGGGGAGCTGTTTTTT
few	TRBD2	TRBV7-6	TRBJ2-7	CASSLNSGLASYEQYF	TGTGCCAGCAGCTTAAACTCCGGACTAGCGTCCTACGAGCAGTACTTC
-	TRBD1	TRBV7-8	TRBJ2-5	CAGRLLGQGARETQYF	TGTGCCGGCCGCCTCCTAGGGCAGGGGGCAAGGGAGACCCAGTACTTC
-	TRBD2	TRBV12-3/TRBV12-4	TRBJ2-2	CASSPGLGGLAGGITGELFF	TGTGCCAGCAGCCCGGGACTGGGGGGACTAGCGGGGGGGATAACCGGGGAGCTGTTTTTT
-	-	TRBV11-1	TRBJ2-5	CASSSAGMLETQYF	TGTGCCAGCAGCTCCGCGGGGATGTTAGAGACCCAGTACTTC
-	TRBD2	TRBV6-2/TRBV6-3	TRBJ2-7	CASSYGSGGYEQYF	TGTGCCAGCAGTTACGGTTCGGGAGGATACGAGCAGTACTTC
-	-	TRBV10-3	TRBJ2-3	CAISESAGHTDTQYF	TGTGCCATCAGTGAGTCTGCAGGACACACAGATACGCAGTATTTT
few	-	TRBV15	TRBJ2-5	CATSRDLGGSGETQYF	TGTGCCACCAGCAGAGATTTGGGGGGTTCGGGAGAGACCCAGTACTTC
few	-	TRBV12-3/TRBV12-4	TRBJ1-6	CASRFYGQGYSPLHF	TGTGCCAGCAGATTTTATGGGCAGGGTTATTCACCCCTCCACTTT
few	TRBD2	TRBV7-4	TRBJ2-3	CASSFWTRTIDTQYF	TGTGCCAGCAGCTTCTGGACTAGGACTATAGATACGCAGTATTTT
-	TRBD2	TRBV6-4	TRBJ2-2	CASSPEAGGPTSGELFF	TGTGCCAGCAGTCCAGAAGCGGGAGGCCCAACCTCCGGGGAGCTGTTTTTT
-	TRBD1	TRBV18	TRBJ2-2	CASSPRQGADTGELFF	TGTGCCAGCTCACCCAGACAGGGGGCGGACACCGGGGAGCTGTTTTTT
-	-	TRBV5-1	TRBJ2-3	CASSPTFAGNTDTQYF	TGCGCCAGCAGCCCGACATTTGCGGGTAACACAGATACGCAGTATTTT
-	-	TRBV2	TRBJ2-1	CASAPHNEQFF	TGTGCCAGCGCACCACACAATGAGCAGTTCTTC
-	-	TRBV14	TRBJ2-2	CASRRRGTNTGELFF	TGTGCCAGCAGGCGGAGGGGAACGAACACCGGGGAGCTGTTTTTT